The entry below gives a single T cell receptor beta chain sequence along with its context. Its target is not known. This sample is part of a study of OX40 agonist ivuxolimab in advanced cancers. The wider study: Having had anti-PD-1, anti-PD-L1 or anti-CTLA-4 therapy before was allowed, and roughly 38% had some. Partial responses were seen in three patients, one with hepatocellular carcinoma and two with cutaneous melanoma. Notes on the study in general: At doses 0.1 to 3.0 mg/kg, CD4+ and CD8+ clones expanded. Among expanded peripheral T cells, antigen specificity went undetermined.

Germline V gene lookup returns CDR1 MNHEY and CDR2 SMNVEV (reference sequence). The ends were cut back, 3 bases at V and 2 bases at J, with 11 bases in the middle. The CDR3 totals 16 residues. This table comes from immunoSEQ multiplex PCR, and its TCRdb copy is limited to in-frame clones, with some not included. This table has about 21,000 clones, 84% appearing once. The TCR sequence derives from an adult with an advanced solid tumor such as melanoma, head and neck, liver or kidney cancer. Material: CD4+ or CD8+ T cells sorted from blood, obtained in a trial of the OX40 agonist ivuxolimab. The chain recombines TRBV27 with TRBJ1-6; D uncertain. DNA of the CDR3: TGTGCCAGCAGTTTGGTACTACAGCCCTATAATTCACCCCTCCACTTT. Its translation is CASSLVLQPYNSPLHF.